This T cell receptor (beta chain) was recovered during a study of T cell repertoires in cytomegalovirus infection. The CDR3 is 13 residues long. Germline lookup yields CDR1 SGHDT and CDR2 YYEEEE. TCRdb re-derived calls from the reads in MiXCR, one entry per CDR3 protein. The data hold roughly 920,000 distinct CDR3 sequences, with about a third observed a single time. Concerning this clonotype itself: Its specificity is not known. The junction departs from germline at one end; a sequencing error may be responsible.

The clonotype comes from a human donor in good health (CMV status not recorded). Some clones in this sample may be carry-over from other donors' samples. The specimen comprised cultured CD8+ T cells from PBMCs, sampled from culture after CMV antigen stimulation. The V call is TRBV5-6, the J call TRBJ2-1, with D perhaps matching TRBD1 or TRBD2 (5 bases each). The CDR3 loop reads CTSSAGTGNEQFF. CDR3 sequence (DNA): TGTACCAGCAGCGCCGGGACCGGGAATGAGCAGTTCTTC.